This entry lists 26 T cell receptor beta chains sequenced from one sample in a study of CD8 T cells in ankylosing spondylitis. Their antigens remain unidentified. Each CDR3 protein is one row after TCRdb ran MiXCR on the 5' RACE reads. The data show about 800,000 distinct CDR3 sequences, 12% seen once. Study-wide points: It appeared that ankylosing spondylitis blood was characterized by a TCR beta motif of several highly homologous variants.

Input material: blood, either unsorted or a sorted T cell fraction (not recorded which). The receptor source for this set is a male donor with ankylosing spondylitis.

This clonotype was recorded a few times. The gene calls are TRBV6-4 and TRBJ2-3, with D perhaps assigned TRBD1 or TRBD2 (5 bases each). V was cut by 5 bases and J by 6 bases, with 15 bases left in between. The V gene's germline CDR1 is MRHNA and CDR2 SNTAGT. The CDR3 totals 14 residues. The CDR3 loop is CASSFTQGVDTQYF. The CDR3 DNA sequence: TGTGCCAGCAGTTTTACGCAGGGAGTGGATACGCAGTATTTT.

This clonotype has more than one count but fewer than ten. The gene calls are TRBV7-2 and TRBJ2-2; 7 nucleotides line up with TRBD1. J lost 1 base, V lost 3 bases, and 2 bases had no gene match. The germline gives CDR1 SGHTA, CDR2 FQGNSA. The CDR3 runs to 15 residues. The CDR3 sequence: CASSLDRMNTGELFF. CDR3 bases: TGTGCCAGCAGCTTGGACAGGATGAACACCGGGGAGCTGTTTTTT.

The gene calls are TRBV20-1 and TRBJ1-6, with a weak D call TRBD1 (6 bases). CDR3 length equals 14 residues. Germline lookup yields CDR1 DFQATT and CDR2 SNEGSKA (reference sequence). Trimming stripped 4 bases from V and 2 bases from J, with 9 bases between. The CDR3, as DNA: TGCAGTGCTAATCGGGGGCCCTATAATTCACCCCTCCACTTT. Its translation is CSANRGPYNSPLHF.

This clonotype came up a few times. The chain uses TRBV6-2 or TRBV6-3 and TRBJ2-1; D possibly corresponds to TRBD1 (7 bases). This CDR3 comprises 17 residues. The V end was cut by 6 bases, the J end by 1 base, with 19 bases between. Germline CDR1 MNHEY, CDR2 SVGEGT. CDR3 in amino acids: CASSHRGGTGSYNEQFF. The DNA for the CDR3 is TGTGCCAGCAGCCACAGGGGCGGGACTGGTTCCTACAATGAGCAGTTCTTC.

The V and J genes are TRBV5-6 and TRBJ2-3; D gene ambiguous. V shed 4 bases and J shed 3 bases, with 12 bases lying between them. Germline values: CDR1 SGHDT, CDR2 YYEEEE. The CDR3 sequence is 14 residues long. Written as DNA, the CDR3 is TGTGCCAGCAGCGAACGAATGAGGACAGATACGCAGTATTTT. Translated, it gives CASSERMRTDTQYF.

Ten or more counts support this clonotype. The chain uses TRBV7-2 and TRBJ2-3, with D tentatively TRBD2 (5 bases). The germline V gene has CDR1 SGHTA and CDR2 FQGNSA. V lost 5 bases and J lost 4, with 10 bases in between. CDR3 length: 13 residues. The CDR3 DNA sequence: TGTGCCAGCAGCCGCTATAGCGCAGATACGCAGTATTTT. Translated, it gives CASSRYSADTQYF. The full variable domain, its missing parts supplied by reference TRBV7-2 and TRBJ2-3, is GAGVSQSPSNKVTEKGKDVELRCDPISGHTALYWYRQSLGQGLEFLIYFQGNSAPDKSGLPSDRFSAERTGGSVSTLTIQRTQQEDSAVYLCASSRYSADTQYFGPGTRLTVL.

This clonotype was counted ten times or more. The chain uses TRBV12-3 or TRBV12-4 and TRBJ1-3; D call uncertain. There are 13 residues in the CDR3. Trimming shortened V by 4 bases and J by 7 bases, and 11 bases separated the two germline ends. The CDR3 sequence is CASSYGDGNTIYF. For the CDR3, the DNA is TGTGCCAGCAGTTATGGCGATGGGAACACCATATATTTT.

The sample holds a few counts of this clonotype. The chain recombines TRBV9 with TRBJ1-1; D is perhaps TRBD1 (6 bases). This CDR3 has 15 amino acids. Trimming took 3 bases from V and 1 from J, leaving 13 bases between them. Germline lookup yields CDR1 SGDLS and CDR2 YYNGEE. CDR3 in DNA: TGTGCCAGCAGCGCCCGACAGGCATGGAACACTGAAGCTTTCTTT. Its protein is CASSARQAWNTEAFF. Variable domain in full (rest from reference TRBV9 and TRBJ1-1): DSGVTQTPKHLITATGQRVTLRCSPRSGDLSVYWYQQSLDQGLQFLIQYYNGEERAKGNILERFSAQQFPDLHSELNLSSLELGDSALYFCASSARQAWNTEAFFGQGTRLTVV.

The table lists this clonotype with a few counts. The chain has TRBV20-1 and TRBJ2-3; 8 positions agree with TRBD2. Germline trimming cut 0 bases from V and 6 bases from J; bases unmatched to any gene: 11. The germline V gene encodes CDR1 DFQATT and CDR2 SNEGSKA (reference sequence). The CDR3 has 16 amino acids. CDR3 protein: CSARDLSGSVGDTQYF. The CDR3 DNA is TGCAGTGCTAGAGATTTGAGCGGGAGTGTCGGTGATACGCAGTATTTT.

The chain combines TRBV7-3 with TRBJ2-3; 7 nucleotides align to TRBD2. V lost 7 bases and J lost 10; bases outside the gene matches: 11. The CDR3 is 13 residues long. Germline values: CDR1 SGHTA, CDR2 FQGTGA. The CDR3 DNA follows: TGTGCCAGCACTATTGGACTAGGAGGGGCGCAGTATTTT. This encodes CASTIGLGGAQYF.

The rearrangement links TRBV5-1 to TRBJ1-1, with D perhaps TRBD1 (6 bases). CDR3 size: 16 residues. Germline V gene sequence: CDR1 SGHRS, CDR2 YFSETQ. V lost 4 bases and J 0 bases, leaving 16 bases between the germline ends. CDR3 sequence reads: CASSRLPTGMNTEAFF. CDR3 in DNA: TGCGCCAGCAGCCGATTGCCAACAGGGATGAACACTGAAGCTTTCTTT.

At least ten counts were recorded for this clonotype. V is TRBV29-1 and J is TRBJ2-7, with a weak D call TRBD2 (6 bases). This CDR3 comprises 11 residues. Trimming removed 7 bases from V and 5 bases from J, with 12 bases in between. The germline V gene has CDR1 SQVTM and CDR2 ANQGSEA. The CDR3 spells CSGGTSNEQYF. CDR3 nucleotides: TGCAGCGGGGGAACTAGCAACGAGCAGTACTTC.

This clonotype occurred many times. The genes are TRBV12-3 or TRBV12-4 and TRBJ2-7, with D unclear. Trimming left V 6 bases short and J 0 bases short, with 9 bases between. This CDR3 contains 13 residues. The CDR3 protein is CASSLQPSYEQYF. CDR3 DNA: TGTGCCAGCAGCCTGCAGCCCTCCTACGAGCAGTACTTC.

The gene calls are TRBV5-1 and TRBJ2-1; D may be TRBD2 (6 bases). Looked up from germline, CDR1 is SGHRS and CDR2 is YFSETQ. V was cut by 2 bases and J by 0 bases, with 9 bases left in between. CDR3 length equals 15 residues. The CDR3 bases are TGCGCCAGCAGCTTCGGGGGTAACTCCTACAATGAGCAGTTCTTC. Translation gives CASSFGGNSYNEQFF.

V and J are TRBV6-2 or TRBV6-3 and TRBJ1-5, with D hard to call. The CDR3 runs to 13 residues. V lost 8 bases to trimming and J lost 4 bases, with 12 bases between them. CDR1 MNHEY and CDR2 SVGEGT come from the germline V gene. CDR3 sequence reads: CASAQDSNQPQHF. For the CDR3, the DNA is TGTGCCAGCGCTCAGGATTCTAATCAGCCCCAGCATTTT.

The chain uses TRBV6-2 or TRBV6-3 and TRBJ2-7; no definite D call. The germline gives CDR1 MNHEY, CDR2 SVGEGT. The CDR3 is made up of 13 amino acids. Deletions cut 2 bases from V and 3 bases from J, with 8 bases between. The CDR3 DNA is TGTGCCAGCAGTTACGTAAGGTACTACGAGCAGTACTTC. Translating it yields CASSYVRYYEQYF.

This clonotype was detected only a few times. One end of the junction is discordant with germline, which a read error may explain. The chain combines TRBV7-7 with TRBJ2-5, with 7 bases aligning to TRBD1. The CDR3 is 13 residues long. In germline, CDR1 is SSHAT, CDR2 FNYEAQ (reference sequence). The CDR3 sequence is CASSKTGVETQYF. The CDR3 coding sequence is TGTGCTAGCAGCAAAACAGGGGTTGAGACCCAGTACTTC. The full variable domain, its missing parts supplied by reference TRBV7-7 and TRBJ2-5, is GAGVSQSPRYKVTKRGQDVTLRCDPISSHATLYWYQQALGQGPEFLTYFNYEAQPDKSGLPSDRFSAERPEGSISTLTIQRTEQRDSAMYRCASSKTGVETQYFGPGTRLLVL.

J is TRBJ2-7 and V is TRBV18; 9 nucleotides line up with TRBD2. Germline trimming cut 1 base from V and 2 bases from J; bases unmatched to any gene: 6. The length of the CDR3 is 16 residues. Germline V gives CDR1 KGHSH, CDR2 LQKENI. The CDR3 reads CASSPLPSGTTYEQYF. Written as DNA, the CDR3 is TGTGCCAGCTCACCACTCCCTAGCGGGACAACCTACGAGCAGTACTTC.

The sample holds a few counts of this clonotype. The genes are TRBV27 and TRBJ2-3; 7 bases agree with TRBD2. The CDR3 length is 15 residues. Germline V gene data show CDR1 as MNHEY and CDR2 as SMNVEV (reference sequence). V gave up 6 bases and J gave up 2 bases; unmatched junction bases: 8. The CDR3 sequence is CASSGFTSVTDTQYF. The CDR3 DNA reads as TGTGCCAGCAGCGGGTTTACTAGCGTCACAGATACGCAGTATTTT.

This clonotype has a count of ten or more. The chain carries TRBV5-1 and TRBJ2-7, with D unresolved. The V end was cut by 4 bases, the J end by 5 bases, with 10 bases between. The CDR3 runs to 12 residues. Germline CDR1 reads SGHRS; CDR2 reads YFSETQ. The CDR3 here is CASSPLRDEQYF. DNA of the CDR3: TGCGCCAGCAGCCCCCTAAGGGACGAGCAGTACTTC.

The sample holds a few counts of this clonotype. The chain joins TRBV4-3 to TRBJ2-7, with 10 bases fitting TRBD1. CDR1 is LGHNA and CDR2 is YSLEER in the germline V gene. CDR3 length: 14 residues. Trimming took 4 bases from V and 8 from J; bases not matched to a gene: 8. The CDR3 DNA reads TGCGCCAGCAGCCTTCACGGACAGGGGGGTAAGCAGTACTTC. It translates to CASSLHGQGGKQYF.

This clonotype appeared a few times. A much larger clone lies a single base off, so this may be a read error. The chain is built from TRBV11-3 and TRBJ2-7; 9 nucleotides match TRBD1. Germline CDR1 SGHNT, CDR2 YENEEA. This CDR3 region has 14 residues. Unmatched junction bases numbered 6, after V lost 4 bases and J lost 5 bases. The CDR3: CASSSGTGSNEQYF. CDR3 DNA sequence: TGTGCCAGCAGCTCCGGGACAGGGTCCAACGAGCAGTACTTC.

The J gene is TRBJ2-2, the V gene TRBV7-2; unclear D gene. V shed 1 base and J shed 6 bases, with 9 bases lying between them. The CDR3 length is 14 residues. Germline V gene data show CDR1 as SGHTA and CDR2 as FQGNSA. The CDR3 DNA is TGTGCCAGCAGCTTAGTAATTGATGCCGGGGAGCTGTTTTTT. Its protein is CASSLVIDAGELFF. Together with reference TRBV7-2 and TRBJ2-2, the CDR3 gives the full variable domain: GAGVSQSPSNKVTEKGKDVELRCDPISGHTALYWYRQSLGQGLEFLIYFQGNSAPDKSGLPSDRFSAERTGGSVSTLTIQRTQQEDSAVYLCASSLVIDAGELFFGEGSRLTVL.

The rearrangement joins TRBV20-1 to TRBJ2-5; 13 nucleotides match TRBD2. This CDR3 contains 18 residues. Germline CDR1 and CDR2: DFQATT and SNEGSKA (reference sequence). After removal of 1 base from V and 5 bases from J, the junction contained 13 bases not matched to a gene. This chain's CDR3 is CSARAAGTSGTEFETQYF. CDR3 DNA sequence: TGCAGTGCTAGAGCCGCCGGGACTAGCGGGACCGAGTTCGAGACCCAGTACTTC.

This clonotype was detected a few times. The chain joins TRBV18 to TRBJ2-3; 10 bases fit TRBD2. Germline-derived CDR1 and CDR2 are KGHSH and LQKENI. There are 15 residues in the CDR3. Trimming removed 2 bases from V and 4 bases from J; junction bases left unmatched: 3. The CDR3 nucleotides read TGTGCCAGCTCACCAGCTAGCGGGGGCCCAGATACGCAGTATTTT. Translation gives CASSPASGGPDTQYF.

The chain carries TRBV5-1 and TRBJ1-4; tentative D call: TRBD1 (5 bases). V lost 1 base, J lost 8 bases, and 18 bases lay in between. The length of the CDR3 is 16 residues. Germline V gene data show CDR1 as SGHRS and CDR2 as YFSETQ. For the CDR3, the DNA is TGCGCCAGCAGCTTGTTCAGGGCGCCAATGGTGGAAAAACTGTTTTTT. Its translation is CASSLFRAPMVEKLFF.